Sequencing of this T cell receptor (beta chain) was carried out in a study of shared clonotypes between healthy human individuals. Findings of the study overall: Generation of non-shared clonotypes was less probable than generation of clonotypes shared by all four donors.

The CDR3 consists of 16 residues. CDR1 SGHRS and CDR2 YFSETQ come from the germline V gene. Unmatched junction bases numbered 8, after V lost 0 bases and J lost 6 bases. Samples underwent the assay at deep level. Under the authors' procedure: Junction-only immunoSEQ sequences carried no quality scores, so filtering differed. Sequenced by immunoSEQ multiplex PCR; TCRdb stores in-frame clones only, minus some. D and trimming were read from the DNA, whereas the V and J calls and clone size are those reported in that table. The sample lists roughly 680,000 clones, just under 75% occurring once. A word on this clone: The antigen is undetermined.

This rearrangement joins TRBV5-1 to TRBJ2-7, with 11 bases identical to TRBD2. The source is a woman under 40 in good health. Sequenced material: memory CD4+ T cells sorted from blood. Stated subset: CD45RA-negative fraction. CDR3 amino acids: CASSLVGLAGGGEQYF. The CDR3 DNA is TGCGCCAGCAGCTTGGTCGGTCTAGCGGGAGGTGGCGAGCAGTACTTC.